The text below deals with one T cell receptor beta chain. Repertoires were generated with immunoSEQ multiplex PCR, while TCRdb's copy carries only in-frame clones and drops some. The table records around 130,000 clones, around 85% of them present only once. This CDR3 is built from 16 residues. Germline CDR1 SEHNR, CDR2 FQNEAQ (reference sequence). Unmatched junction bases numbered 6, after V lost 1 base and J lost 0 bases. Documented time point: pretreatment peripheral blood. Anywhere from 1 to 8 samples came from each patient, spanning pretreatment and on-treatment. This specimen comes from a study of PD-L1 blockade in urothelial cancer.

This TCR came from a man between 45 and 60 years old with urothelial cancer. The rearrangement joins TRBV7-9 to TRBJ2-7; 7 nucleotides match TRBD2. Sequenced material: PBMCs, taken around atezolizumab (anti-PD-L1) treatment. CDR3 sequence reads: CASSLVLAGASYEQYF. The DNA of the CDR3 is TGTGCCAGCAGCTTAGTTTTGGCGGGAGCCTCCTACGAGCAGTACTTC. Supplemented by reference TRBV7-9 and TRBJ2-7, the full variable domain reads DTGVSQNPRHKITKRGQNVTFRCDPISEHNRLYWYRQTLGQGPEFLTYFQNEAQLEKSRLLSDRFSAERPKGSFSTLEIQRTEQGDSAMYLCASSLVLAGASYEQYFGPGTRLTVT.